The source of this T cell receptor (beta chain) is a study of blood T cell repertoires in COVID-19. Study context: There were acute and convalescent COVID-19 samples, and they came from the United States, Italy and Spain. PBMCs, B-cell-depleted T cells, or T cells provided the cDNA or gDNA that made up the material.

After removal of 5 bases from V and 6 bases from J, the junction contained 4 bases not matched to a gene. CDR1 is MNHEY, CDR2 SMNVEV, per germline (reference sequence). The CDR3 is 13 amino acids. In the original processing: Estimated nucleated cell counts came from reference gene primer amplification. The table came from immunoSEQ multiplex PCR; TCRdb's copy has only in-frame clones and leaves some out. D and trimming were read from the DNA, whereas the V and J calls and clone size are those reported in that table. The repertoire holds some 190,000 clones, approximately 86% seen once, with approximately 1.5% in the top ten.

The chain carries TRBV27 and TRBJ1-5; 7 bases are shared with TRBD1. The sequence derives from a man aged 18 to 35 with active or convalescent COVID-19. Sequencing was carried out using peripheral blood. CDR3 region: CASSETGAQPQHF. CDR3 in DNA: TGTGCCAGCAGTGAAACAGGGGCTCAGCCCCAGCATTTT.